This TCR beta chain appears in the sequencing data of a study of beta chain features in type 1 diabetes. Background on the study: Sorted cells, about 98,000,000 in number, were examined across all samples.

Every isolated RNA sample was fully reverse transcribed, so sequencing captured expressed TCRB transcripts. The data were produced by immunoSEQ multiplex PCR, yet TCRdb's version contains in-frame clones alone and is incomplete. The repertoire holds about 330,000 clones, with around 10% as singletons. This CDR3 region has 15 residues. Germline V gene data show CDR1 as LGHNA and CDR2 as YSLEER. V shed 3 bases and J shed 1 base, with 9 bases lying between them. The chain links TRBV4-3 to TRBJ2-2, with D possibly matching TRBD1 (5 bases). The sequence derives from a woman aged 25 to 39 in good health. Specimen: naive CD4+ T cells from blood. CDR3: CASSHRTGNTGELFF. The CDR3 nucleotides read TGCGCCAGCAGCCACCGAACAGGGAACACCGGGGAGCTGTTTTTT.